This T cell receptor (beta chain) originates from a study of molecular identifiers for immune sequencing clone quantification. The CDR3 is 13 residues long. The germline gives CDR1 SGHKS, CDR2 YYEKEE (reference sequence). The V end lost 4 bases, the J end lost 5 bases, and 13 bases lay between the germline ends. This clonotype has only a few counts. MiXCR was run by TCRdb on the PCR reads, yielding one entry per CDR3 protein. The data show some 66,000 distinct CDR3 sequences, with 15% to 20% seen just once and about 1.3% held by the top ten. Investigators produced naive CD8 libraries from approximately 20,000 to 1,000,000 sorted cells, drawing on 10%, 30% or 50% RNA.

The V gene is TRBV5-5, the J gene TRBJ2-7; D is ambiguous. The source of this sequence is a human donor in good health. Some libraries in this study had Jurkat cell RNA spiked in. Input material: naive CD8+ T cells from blood, with Jurkat cell RNA spiked in. The sample's subset: FACS-sorted CD8+CD4-CCR7+CD45RA+ naive T cells. The CDR3 is CASSLRRIHEQYF. The DNA for the CDR3 is TGTGCCAGCAGCCTGAGACGGATTCACGAGCAGTACTTC. Based on the CDR3 plus reference TRBV5-5 and TRBJ2-7, the full variable domain is DAGVTQSPTHLIKTRGQQVTLRCSPISGHKSVSWYQQVLGQGPQFIFQYYEKEERGRGNFPDRFSARQFPNYSSELNVNALLLGDSALYLCASSLRRIHEQYFGPGTRLTVT.